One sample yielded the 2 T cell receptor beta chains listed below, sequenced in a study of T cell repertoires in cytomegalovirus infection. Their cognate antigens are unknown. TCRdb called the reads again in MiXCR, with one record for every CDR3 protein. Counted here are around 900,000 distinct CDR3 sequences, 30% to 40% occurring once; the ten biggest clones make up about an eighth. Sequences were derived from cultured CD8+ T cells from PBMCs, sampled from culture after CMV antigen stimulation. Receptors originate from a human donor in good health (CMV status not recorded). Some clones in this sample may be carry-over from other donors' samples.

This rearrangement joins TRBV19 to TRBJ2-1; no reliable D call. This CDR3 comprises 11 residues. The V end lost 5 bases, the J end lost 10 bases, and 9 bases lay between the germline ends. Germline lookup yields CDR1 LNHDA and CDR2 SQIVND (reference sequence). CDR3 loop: CASSSPLEQFF. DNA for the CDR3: TGTGCCAGTAGTTCCCCCCTGGAGCAGTTCTTC.

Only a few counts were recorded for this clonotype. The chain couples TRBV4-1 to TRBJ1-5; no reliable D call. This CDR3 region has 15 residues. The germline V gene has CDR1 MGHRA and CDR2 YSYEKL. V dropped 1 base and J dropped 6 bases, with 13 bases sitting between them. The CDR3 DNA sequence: TGCGCCAGCAGCCAAGGAGCACCGAATCCTCAGCCCCAGCATTTT. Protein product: CASSQGAPNPQPQHF.